A selection of T cell receptor beta chains follows, all from one sample in a study of cytomegalovirus exposure and HLA in healthy donors. TCRdb keeps only in-frame clones here, not all; method: immunoSEQ multiplex PCR. The table has over 200,000 clones, roughly 89% seen once. The specimen was PBMCs. These receptors were collected from a woman aged 18-29 years in good health and CMV-seronegative. Both conserved end residues are part of each CDR3. A D gene is named only where the DNA matches it firmly. Clone size, where shown, is once, few, many, or a class for clones that have expanded.

TRBJ2-1	TRBV11-3	TRBD2	NA	TGTGCCAGCAGCCAGACTAGCGGGAAGGTCAATGAGCAGTTCTTC	CASSQTSGKVNEQFF
TRBJ2-2	TRBV2	TRBD1	NA	TGTGCCAGCAGGGCGACAGGGGTTGGCGGGGAGCTGTTTTTT	CASRATGVGGELFF
TRBJ1-2	TRBV7-9	NA	NA	TGTTCCAGCAGTCCGAATCACCAGATAAACTATGGCTACACCTTC	CSSSPNHQINYGYTF
TRBJ2-3	TRBV7-2	NA	NA	TGTGCCAGCAGCTTAGGAGTCGCCCGCACAGATACGCAGTATTTT	CASSLGVARTDTQYF
TRBJ1-1	TRBV27	NA	NA	TGTGCCAGCAGCTTCGTAGGGGGGAACACTGAAGCTTTCTTT	CASSFVGGNTEAFF
TRBJ2-7	TRBV19	NA	NA	TGTGCCAGTAGTATAGGGAGCTACGAGCAGTACTTC	CASSIGSYEQYF
TRBJ2-5	TRBV18	TRBD2	NA	TGTGCCAGCTCCCCCAGGCGGCGGGGGGAACACCAAGAGACCCAGTACTTC	CASSPRRRGEHQETQYF
TRBJ2-3	TRBV23-1	TRBD2	NA	TGCGCCAGCAGCCAAGGGACTAGCGGGAGGGCGACAGATACGCAGTATTTT	CASSQGTSGRATDTQYF
TRBJ2-7	TRBV11-3	TRBD1	NA	TGTGCCAGCAGCTTAGCCGGACAGGGGGGATACGAGCAGTACTTC	CASSLAGQGGYEQYF
TRBJ2-3	TRBV2	NA	NA	TGTGCCAGCACTCTGACCGGGAGCTACACAGATACGCAGTATTTT	CASTLTGSYTDTQYF
TRBJ2-7	TRBV30	TRBD2	NA	TGTGCCTGGAGTGACGGGGCGGGGGTAGAGCAGTACTTC	CAWSDGAGVEQYF
TRBJ2-3	TRBV7-9	TRBD1	NA	TGTGCCAGCAGTCACGGGACAGGAGGGTTCACAGATACGCAGTATTTT	CASSHGTGGFTDTQYF
TRBJ2-2	TRBV5-1	NA	NA	TGCGCCAGCAGCTTGACTCCCGGGACATACACCGGGGAGCTGTTTTTT	CASSLTPGTYTGELFF
TRBJ2-7	TRBV7-8	TRBD1	once	TGTGCCAGCAGCTCCTCACCAGGGACAGTAACTGAGCAGTACTTC	CASSSSPGTVTEQYF
TRBJ2-7	TRBV7-9	TRBD1	NA	TGTGCCATCCTGACAGGGAATGAATACGAGCAGTACTTC	CAILTGNEYEQYF
TRBJ1-6	TRBV5-6	NA	NA	TGTGCCAGCAGCTTGACAGGGAACACTTCACCCCTCCACTTT	CASSLTGNTSPLHF
TRBJ1-2	TRBV4-1	NA	NA	TGCGCCAGCAGCCAAGTATCGGGAGATGGCTACACCTTC	CASSQVSGDGYTF
TRBJ1-1	TRBV2	TRBD1	NA	TGTGCCAGCAGTCGAACAGGGGATTACACTGAAGCTTTCTTT	CASSRTGDYTEAFF
TRBJ2-7	TRBV4-3	NA	few	TGCGCCAGCAGCCAAGAGTCCGTTTCCCACGAGCAGTACTTC	CASSQESVSHEQYF
TRBJ1-2	TRBV7-2	NA	NA	TGTGCCAGCAGCTTAGCTGGAGATTTTAACTATGGCTACACCTTC	CASSLAGDFNYGYTF
TRBJ2-2	TRBV7-8	TRBD2	once	TGTGCCAGCAGCTTAGGGACTAGCGGGACCGGGGAGCTGTTTTTT	CASSLGTSGTGELFF
TRBJ2-3	TRBV9	NA	NA	TGTGCCAGCAGCGTAGTAGGAGCGTATAGCACAGATACGCAGTATTTT	CASSVVGAYSTDTQYF
TRBJ2-1	TRBV7-2	TRBD2	NA	TGTGCCAGCAGCCCAATGCCAGACTGGCTAGCGGGAAACAATGAGCAGTTCTTC	CASSPMPDWLAGNNEQFF
TRBJ1-5	TRBV6-1	NA	few	TGTGCCAGCCTCGGTCAAAATAGCAATCAGCCCCAGCATTTT	CASLGQNSNQPQHF
TRBJ1-1	TRBV5-1	TRBD1	once	TGCGCCAGCAGCTTAACGGGACAGATGAACACTGAAGCTTTCTTT	CASSLTGQMNTEAFF
TRBJ2-2	TRBV5-1	TRBD2	NA	TGCGCCAGCAGCCCCCGGGCACTTCCGGGACTAGCGGGCTTTAAGTACACCGGGGAGCTGTTTTTT	CASSPRALPGLAGFKYTGELFF
TRBJ1-4	TRBV6-1	TRBD1	NA	TGTGCCAGCAGTGAAGAGGCTGGGGCAGGTGGACAGGGTAAACTGTTTTTT	CASSEEAGAGGQGKLFF
TRBJ2-7	TRBV4-2	TRBD2	NA	TGTGCCAGCAGCCAAGAGGGGAGCGGGGGGGCCGACGAGCAGTACTTC	CASSQEGSGGADEQYF
TRBJ2-1	TRBV7-6	NA	NA	TGTGCCAGCAGCTTGCGCCTTGGAGAGAATGAGCAGTTCTTC	CASSLRLGENEQFF
TRBJ1-1	TRBV4-2	TRBD1	NA	TGTGCCAGCAGCCCAGGGGGACGCTCTGGATCTGAAGCTTTCTTT	CASSPGGRSGSEAFF
TRBJ2-7	TRBV29-1	NA	NA	TGCAGCGTTACCGGGAGCCCCTACGAGCAGTACTTC	CSVTGSPYEQYF
TRBJ1-2	TRBV2	TRBD1	NA	TGTGCCAGCAGTTGGGACAGTAACTATGGCTACACCTTC	CASSWDSNYGYTF
TRBJ1-5	TRBV11-2	NA	NA	TGTGCCAGCAGCATAAGCGGGGACTGGGGCAATCAGCCCCAGCATTTT	CASSISGDWGNQPQHF
TRBJ2-5	TRBV7-9	TRBD2	NA	TGTGCCAGCAGCCACGGGACTAGCGGGGTACCTCTTCAAGAGACCCAGTACTTC	CASSHGTSGVPLQETQYF
TRBJ2-7	TRBV7-2	NA	NA	TGTGCCAGCAGCTTAGGGTTACTCTCCTACGAGCAGTACTTC	CASSLGLLSYEQYF